Listed below are T cell receptor beta chains from one sample, sequenced in a study of EBV T-cell therapy then PD-1 blockade in nasopharyngeal carcinoma. This table comes from immunoSEQ multiplex PCR, and its TCRdb copy is limited to in-frame clones, with some not included. Of 15,000 or so clones detected, 84% appear once; the ten largest clones hold about 29%. Antigens of these TCRs are unknown. Sequencing used CD8+ T cells from blood, obtained at day 105 from a patient whose treatment included autologous EBV-specific T cells and nivolumab. These receptors originate from a man in his forties with nasopharyngeal carcinoma. CDR3s include the opening cysteine and the closing phenylalanine or tryptophan. D genes are given only for firm matches. Some rows mark clone size as missing; the rest say once, few, many or name a class of expanded clone.

size: -
D: TRBD1
V: TRBV2
J: TRBJ1-5
CDR3: CASSQGVEHQPQHF
DNA: TGTGCCAGCAGTCAGGGGGTCGAACATCAGCCCCAGCATTTT

size: -
D: -
V: TRBV24-1
J: TRBJ1-6
CDR3: CATSRGRRNSPLHF
DNA: TGTGCCACTAGCCGGGGCCGGAGGAATTCACCCCTCCACTTT

size: -
D: TRBD1
V: TRBV28
J: TRBJ2-7
CDR3: CASSRGQGSYEQYF
DNA: TGTGCCAGCAGCCGGGGACAGGGTTCCTACGAGCAGTACTTC

size: -
D: TRBD1
V: TRBV5-4
J: TRBJ2-7
CDR3: CASSSPGQGTYEQYF
DNA: TGTGCCAGCAGCTCACCGGGACAGGGTACCTACGAGCAGTACTTC

size: -
D: TRBD2
V: TRBV7-9
J: TRBJ2-1
CDR3: CASSLLAGGLNEQFF
DNA: TGTGCCAGCAGCTTACTAGCGGGGGGCCTGAATGAGCAGTTCTTC

size: -
D: -
V: TRBV29-1
J: TRBJ2-2
CDR3: CSVEDLRGAAGELFF
DNA: TGCAGCGTTGAAGATCTTCGGGGGGCGGCCGGGGAGCTGTTTTTT

size: -
D: -
V: TRBV28
J: TRBJ1-1
CDR3: CASSLLDSLSTEAFF
DNA: TGTGCCAGCAGTTTATTGGACAGCCTGAGCACTGAAGCTTTCTTT

size: few
D: -
V: TRBV27
J: TRBJ2-4
CDR3: CASSLKAGTMDIQYF
DNA: TGTGCCAGCAGTTTAAAGGCAGGGACAATGGACATTCAGTACTTC

size: -
D: -
V: TRBV7-9
J: TRBJ2-1
CDR3: CASSPFQVQFF
DNA: TGTGCCAGCAGCCCTTTCCAAGTACAGTTCTTC

size: -
D: TRBD2
V: TRBV6-5
J: TRBJ2-1
CDR3: CASSSSGGSYNEQFF
DNA: TGTGCCAGCAGTTCTAGCGGGGGGTCCTACAATGAGCAGTTCTTC

size: -
D: -
V: TRBV6-5
J: TRBJ2-7
CDR3: CASSYGGTSYEQYF
DNA: TGTGCCAGCAGTTACGGGGGGACGTCCTACGAGCAGTACTTC

size: -
D: -
V: TRBV18
J: TRBJ2-7
CDR3: CASSPGGVTYEQYF
DNA: TGTGCCAGCTCACCGGGCGGGGTAACCTACGAGCAGTACTTC

size: -
D: -
V: TRBV6-2/TRBV6-3
J: TRBJ2-6
CDR3: CASSYVAGANVLTF
DNA: TGTGCCAGCAGTTACGTTGCCGGGGCCAACGTCCTGACTTTC

size: -
D: -
V: TRBV6-2/TRBV6-3
J: TRBJ1-5
CDR3: CASSYFGGPGPQHF
DNA: TGTGCCAGCAGTTACTTCGGGGGTCCTGGGCCCCAGCATTTT

size: -
D: -
V: TRBV28
J: TRBJ1-2
CDR3: CASAYGYGYTF
DNA: TGTGCCAGCGCGTACGGCTATGGCTACACCTTC

size: -
D: -
V: TRBV2
J: TRBJ2-7
CDR3: CASSLEWADSSYEQYF
DNA: TGTGCCAGCAGCCTCGAGTGGGCGGACAGTTCCTACGAGCAGTACTTC

size: -
D: TRBD1
V: TRBV7-8
J: TRBJ2-7
CDR3: CASSLSPDRSYEQYF
DNA: TGTGCCAGCAGCTTAAGCCCGGACAGGAGCTACGAGCAGTACTTC

size: -
D: -
V: TRBV5-1
J: TRBJ1-2
CDR3: CASSLEAFANYGYTF
DNA: TGCGCCAGCAGCTTGGAGGCATTTGCTAACTATGGCTACACCTTC

size: -
D: TRBD1
V: TRBV6-4
J: TRBJ2-3
CDR3: CASSDTGGGTDTQYF
DNA: TGTGCCAGCAGCGACACAGGGGGTGGTACAGATACGCAGTATTTT

size: once
D: -
V: TRBV7-3
J: TRBJ1-1
CDR3: CASSLSGNTEAFF
DNA: TGTGCCAGCAGCTTATCGGGGAACACTGAAGCTTTCTTT

size: once
D: -
V: TRBV10-3
J: TRBJ2-7
CDR3: CAISLRDTGYEQYF
DNA: TGTGCCATCAGCTTACGGGACACAGGCTACGAGCAGTACTTC

size: medium-sized
D: -
V: TRBV15
J: TRBJ2-5
CDR3: CATSSEGGETQYF
DNA: TGTGCCACCAGCAGTGAAGGGGGAGAGACCCAGTACTTC

size: -
D: -
V: TRBV7-9
J: TRBJ1-5
CDR3: CASSSTGQPYEGPQHF
DNA: TGTGCCAGCAGTTCCACGGGGCAGCCCTACGAGGGGCCCCAGCATTTT

size: -
D: -
V: TRBV27
J: TRBJ1-1
CDR3: CASSGVWSQKNTEAFF
DNA: TGTGCCAGCAGTGGGGTCTGGTCACAGAAAAACACTGAAGCTTTCTTT

size: -
D: TRBD1
V: TRBV4-3
J: TRBJ2-7
CDR3: CASGTVTEQYF
DNA: TGCGCCAGCGGGACAGTTACCGAGCAGTACTTC

size: -
D: -
V: TRBV19
J: TRBJ1-6
CDR3: CASKSSSGNNSPLHF
DNA: TGTGCCAGTAAGAGTTCGTCAGGGAATAATTCACCCCTCCACTTT

size: -
D: -
V: TRBV6-2/TRBV6-3
J: TRBJ2-7
CDR3: CASSYSGRGHEQYF
DNA: TGTGCCAGCAGTTACTCAGGCAGGGGACACGAGCAGTACTTC

size: -
D: -
V: TRBV19
J: TRBJ1-5
CDR3: CASSWTEGQPQHF
DNA: TGTGCCAGTAGTTGGACAGAGGGGCAGCCCCAGCATTTT

size: -
D: -
V: TRBV5-3
J: TRBJ1-1
CDR3: CARSLVKGGYFMNTEAFF
DNA: TGTGCCAGAAGCTTGGTGAAGGGGGGGTATTTCATGAACACTGAAGCTTTCTTT

size: -
D: -
V: TRBV21-1
J: TRBJ1-1
CDR3: CASSKDKEGTEAFF
DNA: TGTGCCAGCAGCAAAGACAAGGAGGGCACTGAAGCTTTCTTT

size: once
D: TRBD2
V: TRBV4-3
J: TRBJ2-2
CDR3: CASSQGVWGAGGPNTGELFF
DNA: TGCGCCAGCAGCCAAGGCGTCTGGGGAGCGGGGGGGCCGAACACCGGGGAGCTGTTTTTT

size: -
D: TRBD1
V: TRBV25-1
J: TRBJ1-4
CDR3: CASTPGTGDYEKLLF
DNA: TGTGCCAGCACACCTGGGACAGGGGATTACGAAAAACTGCTTTTT

size: -
D: TRBD2
V: TRBV6-5
J: TRBJ2-5
CDR3: CASSYSPSGGETQYF
DNA: TGTGCCAGCAGTTACTCTCCCAGCGGGGGTGAGACCCAGTACTTC

size: -
D: -
V: TRBV12-5
J: TRBJ1-1
CDR3: CASGLGVEAFF
DNA: TGTGCTAGTGGTTTGGGGGTTGAAGCTTTCTTT

size: -
D: TRBD2
V: TRBV9
J: TRBJ2-1
CDR3: CASSATSGGAYNEQFF
DNA: TGTGCCAGCAGTGCAACTAGCGGGGGGGCCTATAATGAGCAGTTCTTC

size: -
D: -
V: TRBV7-2
J: TRBJ2-7
CDR3: CASSLERGTYEQYF
DNA: TGTGCCAGCAGCTTAGAAAGGGGGACCTACGAGCAGTACTTC

size: -
D: -
V: TRBV6-1
J: TRBJ1-2
CDR3: CASSLDSPHYGYTF
DNA: TGTGCCAGCAGCCTAGACAGTCCACACTATGGCTACACCTTC

size: -
D: -
V: TRBV24-1
J: TRBJ2-3
CDR3: CATSDGGTGPVWAATQYF
DNA: TGTGCCACCAGTGACGGGGGAACAGGGCCTGTTTGGGCGGCTACGCAGTATTTT

size: once
D: -
V: TRBV6-2/TRBV6-3
J: TRBJ2-2
CDR3: CASSYRPGHGELFF
DNA: TGTGCCAGCAGTTATCGGCCCGGGCACGGGGAGCTGTTTTTT

size: -
D: TRBD1
V: TRBV7-9
J: TRBJ2-2
CDR3: CASSFGQGLTGELFF
DNA: TGTGCCAGCAGCTTTGGACAGGGACTCACCGGGGAGCTGTTTTTT

size: once
D: -
V: TRBV12-3/TRBV12-4
J: TRBJ1-5
CDR3: CASTPGGGQPQHF
DNA: TGTGCCAGCACCCCGGGAGGGGGTCAGCCCCAGCATTTT

size: once
D: -
V: TRBV5-1
J: TRBJ2-7
CDR3: CASSLGRAYEQYF
DNA: TGCGCCAGCAGCTTGGGACGGGCCTACGAGCAGTACTTC